Presented here are 28 T cell receptor beta chains from one specimen sequenced in a study of T-cell memory formation after mild COVID-19 (dated by TCRdb to 2020 to 2022). Library preparation used 5' RACE. The sequencing machine was an Illumina NovaSeq 6000. In-frame beta chains were kept once TCRdb had trimmed the public reads at Q25 with fastp and called clones with MiXCR. Entries that share a CDR3 protein sequence are merged under the most common genes and DNA. Across this sample there are roughly 150,000 distinct CDR3 sequences, with roughly 14% seen only once. In total, the top ten clones hold approximately 14% of the sample. The sample taken for sequencing was PBMCs or a T cell subset sorted from them (not recorded which). These receptors were taken from an adult woman who had mild COVID-19 (a few samples of this study predate the infection). The sample titles of this study are shuffled in the database, so cell type and time point are left out; the donor was told from shared clones.

This chain links TRBV25-1 with TRBJ2-3; D is perhaps TRBD1 (5 bases). The CDR3 consists of 19 residues. The ends were cut back, 5 bases at V and 4 bases at J, with 28 bases in the middle. Germline values: CDR1 MGHDK, CDR2 SYGVNS. For the CDR3, the DNA is TGTGCCAGCAGTCCTCCGGTAGGGGCGCTTGGTGTTTTCGCAGATACGCAGTATTTT. Protein: CASSPPVGALGVFADTQYF.

J is TRBJ2-7 and V is TRBV27, with TRBD1 as a possible D gene (5 bases). Between the trimmed V and J ends, which lost 6 bases and 4 bases, there was a span of 13 bases. Germline V lookup: CDR1 MNHEY, CDR2 SMNVEV (reference sequence). The CDR3 is made up of 13 amino acids. This chain's CDR3 is CASSLTAEYEQYF. Here the CDR3 DNA reads TGTGCCAGCAGCTTGACAGCAGAATACGAGCAGTACTTC.

This clonotype was found a few times. The rearrangement joins TRBV9 to TRBJ1-2; 7 nucleotides align to TRBD1. V shed 0 bases and J 7 bases; nucleotides not matched to a gene: 6. The CDR3 length is 14 residues. Germline V gives CDR1 SGDLS, CDR2 YYNGEE. The CDR3 reads CASSVGEGARGYTF. The CDR3 DNA follows: TGTGCCAGCAGCGTAGGGGAGGGGGCGCGTGGCTACACCTTC.

The chain recombines TRBV12-5 with TRBJ1-1; 8 bases agree with TRBD1. CDR3 size: 13 residues. V dropped 8 bases and J dropped 7; count of bases not matched to a gene: 9. In germline, CDR1 is LGHNT, CDR2 FRNRAP. The CDR3 region has the DNA TGTGCTAGTAGCCGACAGGGGTCGGATGAAGCTTTCTTT. It encodes CASSRQGSDEAFF. The complete variable domain, with remaining parts taken from reference TRBV12-5 and TRBJ1-1, reads DARVTQTPRHKVTEMGQEVTMRCQPILGHNTVFWYRQTMMQGLELLAYFRNRAPLDDSGMPKDRFSAEMPDATLATLKIQPSEPRDSAVYFCASSRQGSDEAFFGQGTRLTVV.

The rearrangement links TRBV10-3 to TRBJ1-6; D not certain. With 2 bases removed from V and 7 bases from J, the gap between germline ends came to 12 bases. Germline V gene data show CDR1 as ENHRY and CDR2 as SYGVKD. The CDR3 totals 15 residues. The CDR3 here is CAISEVEGLNSPLHF. CDR3 nucleotides: TGTGCCATCAGTGAGGTTGAGGGCCTGAATTCACCCCTCCACTTT.

This clonotype was counted at least ten times. This sequence joins TRBV7-6 and TRBJ2-3; D remains unclear. CDR3 length equals 15 residues. The V gene lost 2 bases and the J gene lost 0 bases, with 9 bases spanning the gap. Germline V gene sequence: CDR1 SGHVS, CDR2 FNYEAQ. The CDR3 DNA follows: TGTGCCAGCAGCTTATCGTCAGCGAGCACAGATACGCAGTATTTT. Amino acid sequence: CASSLSSASTDTQYF.

This clonotype was counted between two and nine times. The chain employs TRBV12-3 or TRBV12-4 and TRBJ2-7; 8 positions match TRBD1. This CDR3 contains 16 residues. The trim removed 6 bases at V and 0 bases at J, leaving 10 bases unmatched. The CDR3 DNA reads TGTGCCAGCAGCCCTCAGGACAGGGCGATCTCCTACGAGCAGTACTTC. This encodes CASSPQDRAISYEQYF.

The V gene is TRBV19, the J gene TRBJ2-3; D is uncertain. The CDR3 extends over 12 amino acids. The V gene's germline CDR1 is LNHDA and CDR2 SQIVND (reference sequence). Deletions cut 2 bases from V and 4 bases from J, with 4 bases between. The CDR3 is CASSIIADTQYF. In DNA form, the CDR3 reads TGTGCCAGTAGTATAATCGCAGATACGCAGTATTTT. Based on the CDR3 plus reference TRBV19 and TRBJ2-3, the full variable domain is DGGITQSPKYLFRKEGQNVTLSCEQNLNHDAMYWYRQDPGQGLRLIYYSQIVNDFQKGDIAEGYSVSREKKESFPLTVTSAQKNPTAFYLCASSIIADTQYFGPGTRLTVL.

The CDR3 region is CASSQEPGIRNTEAFF. Written as DNA, the CDR3 is TGCGCCAGCAGCCAAGAACCCGGAATCAGGAACACTGAAGCTTTCTTT. The genes are TRBV4-1 and TRBJ1-1; D remains ambiguous. The CDR3 contains 16 residues. CDR1 and CDR2 from the germline V gene are MGHRA and YSYEKL. The V end was cut by 0 bases, the J end by 1 base, with 12 bases between.

The chain carries TRBV5-8 and TRBJ1-2; D is perhaps TRBD1 (5 bases). CDR1 and CDR2 from the germline V gene are SGHTS and YDEGEE. The length of the CDR3 is 13 residues. V gave up 1 base and J gave up 8 bases, with 12 bases separating them. The CDR3 region is CASSLYAGPGYTF. CDR3 bases: TGTGCCAGCAGCTTGTACGCAGGGCCAGGCTACACCTTC.

The V call is TRBV4-1, the J call TRBJ2-2; a weak D match, TRBD1 (6 bases). Germline values: CDR1 MGHRA, CDR2 YSYEKL. Trimming took off 4 bases at V and 5 bases at J, with 11 bases between the two ends. The CDR3 spans 14 residues. This CDR3 reads CASSLGGGTGELFF. In DNA form, the CDR3 reads TGCGCCAGCAGCCTAGGGGGTGGTACCGGGGAGCTGTTTTTT.

This clonotype has at least ten counts. The V and J genes are TRBV5-1 and TRBJ2-5; 9 bases are shared with TRBD2. Germline loops: CDR1 SGHRS, CDR2 YFSETQ. Trimming at V came to 1 base and at J to 2 bases, leaving 3 bases not matched to a gene. The CDR3 length is 15 residues. For the CDR3, the DNA is TGCGCCAGCAGCTTGCTAGCGGGGATGCAAGAGACCCAGTACTTC. This codes for CASSLLAGMQETQYF.

For the CDR3, the DNA is TGTGCCACCGCCAGTGGGGGTATCTCCTACGAGCAGTACTTC. Encoded protein: CATASGGISYEQYF. V gene TRBV7-9 combines with J gene TRBJ2-7; D may match TRBD1 or TRBD2 (5 bases each). V shed 10 bases and J shed 0 bases, with 16 bases lying between them. The CDR3 is 14 amino acids. Germline-derived CDR1 and CDR2 are SEHNR and FQNEAQ (reference sequence).

This clonotype was counted between two and nine times. J is TRBJ2-3 and V is TRBV12-3 or TRBV12-4, with 7 bases fitting TRBD2. V shed 4 bases and J 2 bases; nucleotides not matched to a gene: 9. The CDR3 spans 16 residues. Written as DNA, the CDR3 is TGTGCCAGCAGTTCCTCTCGCGGGGGAGCCACAGATACGCAGTATTTT. Translating it yields CASSSSRGGATDTQYF.

This clonotype turned up a few times. In DNA form, the CDR3 reads TGTGCCAGCAGCCTGCCCGCGGGACACCCCTCGCTGGACGGAATGTGGCAGTTCTTC. It yields the protein CASSLPAGHPSLDGMWQFF. This chain connects TRBV11-2 to TRBJ2-1; tentatively, D is TRBD1 or TRBD2 (6 bases each). This CDR3 has 19 amino acids. Germline CDR1 SGHAT, CDR2 FQNNGV. With 5 bases removed from V and 12 bases from J, the gap between germline ends came to 35 bases.

This clonotype was counted only a few times. This chain uses TRBV12-3 or TRBV12-4 with TRBJ1-5, with D tentatively TRBD1 (6 bases). The germline V and J ends were trimmed by 6 bases and 0 bases, with 15 bases remaining between them. The CDR3 is 16 residues long. CDR3 coding DNA: TGTGCCAGCAGCATGGGACAAACCCTTAGCAATCAGCCCCAGCATTTT. Translating it yields CASSMGQTLSNQPQHF.

The V call is TRBV4-3, the J call TRBJ1-1, with 9 bases identical to TRBD1. V was clipped by 5 bases and J by 6 bases; unmatched bases: 4. Germline values: CDR1 LGHNA, CDR2 YSLEER. The CDR3 length is 13 residues. The CDR3 spells CASSDRGIPEAFF. The CDR3 region has the DNA TGCGCCAGCAGCGACAGGGGGATCCCTGAAGCTTTCTTT.

The V call is TRBV9, the J call TRBJ2-2; TRBD1 matches 9 bases. This CDR3 is built from 19 residues. The germline V gene encodes CDR1 SGDLS and CDR2 YYNGEE. After removal of 2 bases from V and 6 bases from J, the junction contained 17 bases not matched to a gene. This CDR3 reads CASSVRTGASGTGPGELFF. In DNA, the CDR3 is TGTGCCAGCAGCGTCCGGACAGGGGCCTCTGGTACAGGACCCGGGGAGCTGTTTTTT.

The sample holds a few counts of this clonotype. This rearrangement joins TRBV12-3 or TRBV12-4 to TRBJ1-6; possible D gene TRBD1, 6 bases. The CDR3 sequence is 17 residues long. The V gene lost 6 bases and the J gene lost 7 bases, with 22 bases spanning the gap. This CDR3 is CASSPSREQGGNSPLHF. Written as DNA, the CDR3 is TGTGCCAGCAGCCCTTCGAGGGAACAAGGGGGAAATTCACCCCTCCACTTT.

This clonotype was seen more than once but under ten times. The chain is built from TRBV20-1 and TRBJ2-2; a possible D gene is TRBD1 (6 bases). The V gene lost 6 bases and the J gene lost 4 bases, with 9 bases spanning the gap. Germline V gives CDR1 DFQATT, CDR2 SNEGSKA (reference sequence). The CDR3 contains 12 residues. This CDR3 is CSARTVTGELFF. The DNA for the CDR3 is TGCAGTGCCAGGACAGTCACCGGGGAGCTGTTTTTT.

The rearrangement uses TRBV7-8 and TRBJ2-7; D ambiguous. This CDR3 region has 16 residues. V lost 0 bases, J lost 2 bases, and 14 bases lay in between. Germline-derived CDR1 and CDR2 are SGHVS and FQNEAQ. CDR3 sequence (DNA): TGTGCCAGCAGCTTAGCTGGGGAATTAATAACCTACGAGCAGTACTTC. Protein product: CASSLAGELITYEQYF.

The V and J genes are TRBV5-1 and TRBJ2-3, with 8 bases lining up with TRBD2. Germline V gene data show CDR1 as SGHRS and CDR2 as YFSETQ. J gave up 6 bases and V 4 bases, and 10 bases lay outside the gene matches. CDR3 length equals 15 residues. The CDR3 protein is CASSMGAGGLDTQYF. The CDR3 DNA follows: TGCGCCAGCAGCATGGGGGCGGGGGGCCTGGATACGCAGTATTTT.

The rearrangement links TRBV5-1 to TRBJ2-3, with D possibly matching TRBD2 (5 bases). Germline V gives CDR1 SGHRS, CDR2 YFSETQ. Between the trimmed V and J ends, which lost 4 bases and 8 bases, there was a span of 14 bases. This CDR3 comprises 13 residues. DNA for the CDR3: TGCGCCAGCAGCCCCGAGGGTTCGGTTACGCAGTATTTT. Translating gives CASSPEGSVTQYF.

This clonotype was detected only a few times. The gene calls are TRBV29-1 and TRBJ2-7; 7 positions agree with TRBD1. The germline CDR1 and CDR2 sequences are SQVTM and ANQGSEA. V gave up 4 bases and J gave up 4 bases; unmatched junction bases: 4. The CDR3 has 12 amino acids. The CDR3 DNA sequence: TGCAGCGTTGTAATCAGGGGGTACGAGCAGTACTTC. This sequence encodes CSVVIRGYEQYF.

The rearrangement links TRBV12-3 or TRBV12-4 to TRBJ2-7, with D unresolved. V was cut by 1 base and J by 3 bases, with 10 bases left in between. The CDR3 length is 14 residues. The CDR3 region is CASSLGGADYEQYF. The DNA for the CDR3 is TGTGCCAGCAGTTTAGGGGGTGCTGACTACGAGCAGTACTTC.

This clonotype came up a few times. V and J are TRBV11-3 and TRBJ2-7; D remains ambiguous. V was trimmed by 7 bases and J by 5 bases, leaving 21 bases between them. CDR1 is SGHNT and CDR2 is YENEEA in the germline V gene. The length of the CDR3 is 15 residues. DNA for the CDR3: TGTGCCAGCAAATTGTCCCTCCACCTCGGACACGAGCAGTACTTC. Protein sequence: CASKLSLHLGHEQYF.

This clonotype was observed a few times. The rearrangement uses TRBV6-6 and TRBJ1-2; TRBD1 agrees at 8 bases. CDR1 and CDR2 from the germline V gene are MNHNY and SVGAGI (reference sequence). J was trimmed by 5 bases and V by 4 bases; bases with no gene match: 6. This CDR3 has 14 amino acids. CDR3 in DNA: TGTGCCAGCAGTTGGGCGCAGGGGGCGTATGGCTACACCTTC. Translated: CASSWAQGAYGYTF.

As to this clonotype: Germline and junction disagree at one end, which may indicate a read error. The J gene is TRBJ2-3, the V gene TRBV7-7; 7 bases are shared with TRBD2. The CDR3 has 14 residues. The germline V gene encodes CDR1 SSHAT and CDR2 FNYEAQ (reference sequence). The CDR3 nucleotides are TGTGCTAGCAGCCCTACGGGACTATCCGATACGCAGTATTTT. Translated, it gives CASSPTGLSDTQYF. The complete variable domain, with remaining parts taken from reference TRBV7-7 and TRBJ2-3, reads GAGVSQSPRYKVTKRGQDVTLRCDPISSHATLYWYQQALGQGPEFLTYFNYEAQPDKSGLPSDRFSAERPEGSISTLTIQRTEQRDSAMYRCASSPTGLSDTQYFGPGTRLTVL.